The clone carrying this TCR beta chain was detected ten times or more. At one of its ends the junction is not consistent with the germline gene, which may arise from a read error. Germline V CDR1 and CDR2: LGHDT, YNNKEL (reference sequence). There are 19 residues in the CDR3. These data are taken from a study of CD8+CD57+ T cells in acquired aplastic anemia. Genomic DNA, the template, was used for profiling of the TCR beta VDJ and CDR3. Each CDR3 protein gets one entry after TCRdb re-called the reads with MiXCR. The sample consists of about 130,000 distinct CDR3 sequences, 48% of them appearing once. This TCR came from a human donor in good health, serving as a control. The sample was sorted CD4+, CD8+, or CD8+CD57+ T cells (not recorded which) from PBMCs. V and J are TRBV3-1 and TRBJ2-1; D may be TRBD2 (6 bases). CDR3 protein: CASRQDKGLNLGSYNEQFF. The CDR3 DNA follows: TGTGCCAGCAGGCAAGATAAGGGACTGAACTTGGGGTCCTACAATGAGCAGTTCTTC.